This TCR beta chain was recovered during a study of shared clonotypes between healthy human individuals. Study results and limitations: The sole specimen, blood, was sampled, and tissue repertoires likely differ. Larger estimated richness was generally recorded for naive subsets relative to memory subsets.

This clone was seen only once. What it binds is unknown. Genomic DNA belonging to each subset was distributed in equal measure over several immunoSEQ plates. The repertoire was sequenced with immunoSEQ multiplex PCR; TCRdb's copy has only in-frame clones and lacks some. In the table there are some 2,000,000 clones, about 94% of which are singletons. Germline lookup yields CDR1 SGHDN and CDR2 FVKESK. V shed 4 bases, J shed 0 bases, and the junction held 6 bases outside the gene matches. The CDR3 is 16 amino acids. All donors qualified as healthy HIV-negative adults and had experienced no recent acute infections or vaccinations.

The TCR comes from a man younger than 30 in good health. The sequencing input was naive CD4+ T cells sorted from blood. The subset is: CD45RA+ positively selected. The chain couples TRBV14 to TRBJ2-3; TRBD2 matches 8 bases. As DNA, the CDR3 is TGTGCCAGCAGCCCAATTAGCGGGGTAAGCACAGATACGCAGTATTTT. This encodes CASSPISGVSTDTQYF.